Here is one TCR beta chain with its context. Its specificity is unknown. At one end the junction does not follow the germline gene, possibly because of a read error. This sample is part of a study of T cells in localized non-small cell lung cancer. Study-wide results and limits: A median of approximately 60 of the top 100 tumor clones appeared in adjacent lung, which was paired and uninvolved. A higher density of T cells in blood coincided with extended overall survival. A single tumor region was sequenced, leaving heterogeneity possible. The study found T cell clonality highest in uninvolved adjacent lung, above tumor.

TCRdb's table, derived via immunoSEQ multiplex PCR, lists solely in-frame clones and lacks some. The sample has tens of thousands of clones; almost 85% are singletons. Sequencing was performed on peripheral blood, taken before any cancer treatment. The receptor was derived from a female donor of 60 years or more with stage I lung adenocarcinoma.

CDR3 in amino acids: CAVGGRRSEAFF. The CDR3 nucleotides read TGCGCCGTTGGGGGCCGAAGATCTGAAGCTTTCTTT. The chain uses TRBV6-5 and TRBJ1-1, with D possibly being TRBD1 (6 bases). The CDR3 runs 12 residues. CDR1 is MNHEY, CDR2 SVGAGI, per germline.